This paragraph covers one T cell receptor beta chain sequence. Sequencing was performed with immunoSEQ multiplex PCR; in TCRdb, only in-frame clones are kept and a portion is missing. Here the sample spans about 2.2 million clones, 93% being singletons. This entry belongs to a study of shared clonotypes between healthy human individuals. In the naive CD8 group, cells lacked CD45RO and were positively selected for CCR7, so terminally differentiated effector memory CD45RA+ cells were left out. The ends lost 1 base at V and 7 bases at J; junction bases unmatched: 10. Germline CDR1 and CDR2: MNHEY and SMNVEV (reference sequence). This CDR3 region has 18 residues.

Material: naive CD8+ T cells from PBMCs. The receptor's source is a man aged 18 to 30 in good health. Some clones in this sample may be carry-over from other donors' samples. The chain is built from TRBV27 and TRBJ1-4, with TRBD1 matching over 12 bases. In DNA form, the CDR3 reads TGTGCCAGCAGTTTATTAGGGACAGGGGGCTTTAAAAGTGAAAAACTGTTTTTT. This sequence encodes CASSLLGTGGFKSEKLFF.